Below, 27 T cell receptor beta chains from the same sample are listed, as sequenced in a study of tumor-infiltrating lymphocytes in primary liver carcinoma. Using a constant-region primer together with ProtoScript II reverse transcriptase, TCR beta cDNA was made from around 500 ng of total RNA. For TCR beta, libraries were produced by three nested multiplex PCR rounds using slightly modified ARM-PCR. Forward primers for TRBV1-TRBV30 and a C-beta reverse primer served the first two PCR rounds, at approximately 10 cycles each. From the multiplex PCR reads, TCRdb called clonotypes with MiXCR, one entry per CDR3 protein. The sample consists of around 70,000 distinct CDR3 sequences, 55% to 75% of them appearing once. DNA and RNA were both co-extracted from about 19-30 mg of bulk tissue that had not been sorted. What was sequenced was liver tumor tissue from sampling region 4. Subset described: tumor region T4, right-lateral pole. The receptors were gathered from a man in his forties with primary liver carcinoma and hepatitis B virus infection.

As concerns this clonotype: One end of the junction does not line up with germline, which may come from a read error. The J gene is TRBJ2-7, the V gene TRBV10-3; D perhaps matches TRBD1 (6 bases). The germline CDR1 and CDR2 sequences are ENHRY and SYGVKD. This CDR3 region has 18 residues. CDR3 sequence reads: CAISEAIWLQGLSYGQYF. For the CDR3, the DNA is TGTGCCATCAGTGAGGCGATCTGGTTGCAGGGGCTCTCCTACGGGCAGTACTTC.

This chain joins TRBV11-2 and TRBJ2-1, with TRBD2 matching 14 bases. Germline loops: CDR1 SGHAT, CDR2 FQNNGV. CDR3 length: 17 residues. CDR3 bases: TGTGCAGGCAGCTTCTCCTGGGGGACTAGCGGGAGCAGGGAGCAGTTCTTC. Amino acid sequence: CAGSFSWGTSGSREQFF.

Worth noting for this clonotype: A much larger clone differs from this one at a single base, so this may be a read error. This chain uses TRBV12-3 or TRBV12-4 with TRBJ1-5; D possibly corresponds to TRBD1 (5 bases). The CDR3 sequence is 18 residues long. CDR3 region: CTSSLLGAGVSSNQPQHF. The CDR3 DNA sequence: TGTACCAGCAGTTTACTAGGGGCTGGGGTATCAAGCAATCAGCCCCAGCATTTT.

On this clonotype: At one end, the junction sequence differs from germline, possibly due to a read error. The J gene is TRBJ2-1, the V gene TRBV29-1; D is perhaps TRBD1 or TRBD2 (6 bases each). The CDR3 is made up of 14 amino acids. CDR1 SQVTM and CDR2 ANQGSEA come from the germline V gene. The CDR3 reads CSVDGGAIYNGQFF. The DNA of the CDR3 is TGCAGTGTTGACGGGGGCGCAATCTACAATGGGCAGTTCTTC.

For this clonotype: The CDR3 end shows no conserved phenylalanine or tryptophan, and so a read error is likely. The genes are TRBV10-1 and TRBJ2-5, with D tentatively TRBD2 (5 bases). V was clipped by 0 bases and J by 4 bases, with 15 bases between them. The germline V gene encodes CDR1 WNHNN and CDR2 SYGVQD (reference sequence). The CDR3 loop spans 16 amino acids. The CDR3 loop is CASSESSGRSLETQYI. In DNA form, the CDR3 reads TGCGCCAGCAGTGAGTCTAGTGGGAGAAGTCTAGAGACCCAGTACATC.

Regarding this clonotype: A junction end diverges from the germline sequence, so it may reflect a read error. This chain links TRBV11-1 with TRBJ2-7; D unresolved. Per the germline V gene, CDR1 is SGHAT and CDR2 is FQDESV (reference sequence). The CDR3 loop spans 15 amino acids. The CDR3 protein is CASTLEVAVSYEQYF. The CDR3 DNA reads TGTGCCAGCACCTTAGAGGTGGCCGTGTCTTACGAGCAGTACTTC.

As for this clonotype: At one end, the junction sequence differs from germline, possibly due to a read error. DNA for the CDR3: TGTGTCAGCAGTTTAGGTCAGGGAACTGGGGCCAACGTCCTGATTTTC. Its translation is CVSSLGQGTGANVLIF. V gene TRBV6-2 or TRBV6-3 combines with J gene TRBJ2-6, with D possibly TRBD1 on 5 matching bases. This CDR3 spans 16 amino acids. The germline V gene encodes CDR1 MNHEY and CDR2 SVGEGT.

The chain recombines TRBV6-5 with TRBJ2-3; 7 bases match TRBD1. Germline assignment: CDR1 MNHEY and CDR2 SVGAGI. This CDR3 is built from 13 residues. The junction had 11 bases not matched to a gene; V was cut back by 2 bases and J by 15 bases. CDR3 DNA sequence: TGTGCCAGCAGTTACGGGGAAGGACAGGTATCATATTTT. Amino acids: CASSYGEGQVSYF.

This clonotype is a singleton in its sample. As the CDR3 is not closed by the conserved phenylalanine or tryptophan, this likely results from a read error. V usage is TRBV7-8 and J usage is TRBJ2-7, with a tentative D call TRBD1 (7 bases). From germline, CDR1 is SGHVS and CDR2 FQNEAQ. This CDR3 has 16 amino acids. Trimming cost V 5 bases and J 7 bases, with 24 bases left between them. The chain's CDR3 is CASSPGAGTAIYEQYL. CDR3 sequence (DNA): TGTGCCAGCAGCCCCGGGGCGGGGACAGCCATCTATGAGCAGTACTTG.

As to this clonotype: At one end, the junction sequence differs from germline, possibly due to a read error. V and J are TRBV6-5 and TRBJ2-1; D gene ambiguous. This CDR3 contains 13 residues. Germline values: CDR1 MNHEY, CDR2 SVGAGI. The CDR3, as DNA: TGTGCCAGCATCTGGACGGGTAACAATGTGCAGTTCTTC. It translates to CASIWTGNNVQFF.

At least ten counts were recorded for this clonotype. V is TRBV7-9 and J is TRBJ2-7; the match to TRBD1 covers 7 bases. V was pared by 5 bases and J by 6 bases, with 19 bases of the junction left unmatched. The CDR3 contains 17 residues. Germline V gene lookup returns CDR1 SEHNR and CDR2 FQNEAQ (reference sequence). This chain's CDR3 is CASSTRTGKAPGPEQYF. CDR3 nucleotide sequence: TGTGCCAGCAGCACCCGGACAGGAAAGGCGCCTGGCCCCGAGCAGTACTTC.

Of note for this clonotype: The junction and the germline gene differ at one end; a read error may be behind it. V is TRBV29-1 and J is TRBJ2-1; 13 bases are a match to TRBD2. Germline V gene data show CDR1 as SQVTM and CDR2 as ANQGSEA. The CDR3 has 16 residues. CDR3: CSVTWTSGSSYNKQFF. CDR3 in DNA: TGCAGCGTCACCTGGACTAGCGGGAGCTCCTACAATAAGCAGTTCTTC.

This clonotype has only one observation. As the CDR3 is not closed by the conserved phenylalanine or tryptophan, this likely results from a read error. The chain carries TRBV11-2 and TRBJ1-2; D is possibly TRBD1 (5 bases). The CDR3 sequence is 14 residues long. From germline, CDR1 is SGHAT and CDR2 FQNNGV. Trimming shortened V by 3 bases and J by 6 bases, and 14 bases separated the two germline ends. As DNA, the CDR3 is TGTGCCAGCAGCTTGGTAGGGGTGGGCGATGGCTACACCCTC. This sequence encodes CASSLVGVGDGYTL.

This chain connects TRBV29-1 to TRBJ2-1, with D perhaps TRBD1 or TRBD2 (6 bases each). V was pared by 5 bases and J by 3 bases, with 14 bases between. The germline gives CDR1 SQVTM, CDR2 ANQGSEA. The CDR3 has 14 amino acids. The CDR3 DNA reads TGCAGCGTTCCGACTAGGGGGAACTACAATGAGCAGTTCTTC. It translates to CSVPTRGNYNEQFF.

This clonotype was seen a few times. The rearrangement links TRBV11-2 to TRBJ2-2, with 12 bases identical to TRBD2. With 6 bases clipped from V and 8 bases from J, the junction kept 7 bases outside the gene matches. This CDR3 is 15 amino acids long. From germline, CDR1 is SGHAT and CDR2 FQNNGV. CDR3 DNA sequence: TGTGCCAGCAGTTCAGCTAGCGGGAGGGCTGGGGAGCTGTTTTTT. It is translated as CASSSASGRAGELFF.

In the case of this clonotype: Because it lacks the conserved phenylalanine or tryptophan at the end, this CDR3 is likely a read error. Written as DNA, the CDR3 is TGTACCAGCAGAGACACCGGGACAGTGAACACTGAAGCTTTCCTT. Protein product: CTSRDTGTVNTEAFL. The rearrangement uses TRBV6-5 and TRBJ1-1; 7 nucleotides line up with TRBD1. The length of the CDR3 is 15 residues. CDR1 and CDR2 from the germline V gene are MNHEY and SVGAGI.

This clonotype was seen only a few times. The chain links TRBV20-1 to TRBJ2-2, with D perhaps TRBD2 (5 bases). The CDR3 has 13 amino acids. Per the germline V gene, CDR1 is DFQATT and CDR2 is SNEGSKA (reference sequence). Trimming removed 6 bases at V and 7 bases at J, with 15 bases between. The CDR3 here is CSAGVVVGGELFF. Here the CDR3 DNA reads TGCAGTGCGGGAGTAGTAGTAGGCGGGGAGCTGTTTTTT.

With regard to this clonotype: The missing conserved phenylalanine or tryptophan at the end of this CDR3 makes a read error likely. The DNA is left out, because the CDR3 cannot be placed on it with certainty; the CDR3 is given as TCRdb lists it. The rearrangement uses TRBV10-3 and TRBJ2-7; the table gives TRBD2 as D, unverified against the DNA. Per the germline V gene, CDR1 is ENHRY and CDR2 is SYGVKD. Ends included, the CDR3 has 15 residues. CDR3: CVISESSGGSTEQYI.

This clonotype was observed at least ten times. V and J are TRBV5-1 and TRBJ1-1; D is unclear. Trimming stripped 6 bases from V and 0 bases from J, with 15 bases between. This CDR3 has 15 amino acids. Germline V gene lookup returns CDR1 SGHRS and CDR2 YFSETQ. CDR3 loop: CASKWTVGMNTEAFF. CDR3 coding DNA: TGCGCCAGCAAATGGACGGTGGGGATGAACACTGAAGCTTTCTTT. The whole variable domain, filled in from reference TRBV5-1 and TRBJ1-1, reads KAGVTQTPRYLIKTRGQQVTLSCSPISGHRSVSWYQQTPGQGLQFLFEYFSETQRNKGNFPGRFSGRQFSNSRSEMNVSTLELGDSALYLCASKWTVGMNTEAFFGQGTRLTVV.

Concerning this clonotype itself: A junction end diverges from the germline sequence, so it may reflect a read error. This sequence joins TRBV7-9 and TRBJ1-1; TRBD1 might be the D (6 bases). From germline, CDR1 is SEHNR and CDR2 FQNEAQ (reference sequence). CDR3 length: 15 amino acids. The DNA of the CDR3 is TGTGTCAGCAGCCATCAGGGGCTAATGAACACTGAAGCTTTCTTT. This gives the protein CVSSHQGLMNTEAFF.

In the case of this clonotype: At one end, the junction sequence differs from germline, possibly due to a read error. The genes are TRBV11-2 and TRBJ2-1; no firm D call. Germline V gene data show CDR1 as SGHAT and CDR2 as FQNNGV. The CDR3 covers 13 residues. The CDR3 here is CASSLSDAYEQFF. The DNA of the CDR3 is TGCGCCAGCAGCTTAAGTGATGCCTATGAGCAATTCTTC.

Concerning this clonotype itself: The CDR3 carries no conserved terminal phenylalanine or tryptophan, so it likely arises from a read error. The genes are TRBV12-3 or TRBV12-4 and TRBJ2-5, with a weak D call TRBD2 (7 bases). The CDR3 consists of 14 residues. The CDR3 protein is CTSRGGGGLETQYL. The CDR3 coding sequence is TGTACCAGCAGGGGAGGGGGAGGATTAGAGACCCAGTACCTC.

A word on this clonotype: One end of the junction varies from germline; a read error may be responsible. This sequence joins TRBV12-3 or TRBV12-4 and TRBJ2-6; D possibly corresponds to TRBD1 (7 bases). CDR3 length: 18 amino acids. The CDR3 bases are TGTGCCAGCAGTGTAGGAGGGGGCGCGAACTCTAGGGCCAACGTCCTGACTTTC. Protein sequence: CASSVGGGANSRANVLTF.

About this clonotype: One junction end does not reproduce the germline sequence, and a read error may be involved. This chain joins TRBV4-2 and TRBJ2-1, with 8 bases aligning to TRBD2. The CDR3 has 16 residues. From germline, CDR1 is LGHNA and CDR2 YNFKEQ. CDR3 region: CVCSPSSGTSYSEQFF. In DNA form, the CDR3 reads TGTGTCTGCAGCCCAAGTAGCGGGACCTCCTACAGTGAGCAGTTCTTC.

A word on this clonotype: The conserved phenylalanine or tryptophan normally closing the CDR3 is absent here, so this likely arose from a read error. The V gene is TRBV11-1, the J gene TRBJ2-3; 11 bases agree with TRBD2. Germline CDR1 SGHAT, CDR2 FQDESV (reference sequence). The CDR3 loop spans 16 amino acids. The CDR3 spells CASNKGLAVSIDTQYI. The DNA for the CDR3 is TGTGCCAGCAACAAGGGACTAGCGGTTAGCATAGATACGCAGTATATT.

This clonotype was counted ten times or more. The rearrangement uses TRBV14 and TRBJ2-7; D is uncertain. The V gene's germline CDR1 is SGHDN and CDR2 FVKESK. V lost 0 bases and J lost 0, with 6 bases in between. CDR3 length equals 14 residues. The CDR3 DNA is TGTGCCAGCAGCCAAGAACCGGGCTCCTACGAGCAGTACTTC. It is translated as CASSQEPGSYEQYF.

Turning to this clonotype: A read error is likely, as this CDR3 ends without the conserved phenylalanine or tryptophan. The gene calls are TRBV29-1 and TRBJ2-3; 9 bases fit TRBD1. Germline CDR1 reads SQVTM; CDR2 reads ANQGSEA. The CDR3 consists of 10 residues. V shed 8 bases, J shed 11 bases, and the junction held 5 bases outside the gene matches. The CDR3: CSIVTGGQYL. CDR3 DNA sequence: TGCAGCATTGTGACAGGGGGGCAGTATTTA.